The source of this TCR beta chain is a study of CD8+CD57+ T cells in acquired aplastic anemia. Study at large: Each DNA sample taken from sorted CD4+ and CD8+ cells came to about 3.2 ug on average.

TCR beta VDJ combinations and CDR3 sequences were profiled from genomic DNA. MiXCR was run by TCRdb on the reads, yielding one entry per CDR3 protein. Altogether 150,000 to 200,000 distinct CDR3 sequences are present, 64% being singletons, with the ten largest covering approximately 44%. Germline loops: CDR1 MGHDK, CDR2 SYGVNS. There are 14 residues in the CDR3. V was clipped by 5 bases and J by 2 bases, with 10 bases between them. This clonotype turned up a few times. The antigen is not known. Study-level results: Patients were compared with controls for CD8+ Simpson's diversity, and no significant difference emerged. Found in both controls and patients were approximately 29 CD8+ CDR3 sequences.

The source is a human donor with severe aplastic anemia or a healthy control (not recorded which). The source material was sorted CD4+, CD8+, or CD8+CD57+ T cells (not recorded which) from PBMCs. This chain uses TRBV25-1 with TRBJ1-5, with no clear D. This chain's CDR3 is CASSLGKGNQPQHF. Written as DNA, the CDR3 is TGTGCCAGCAGTCTCGGGAAGGGCAATCAGCCCCAGCATTTT.